One and the same sample provided the 18 T cell receptor beta chains below, sequenced in a study of T cell changes during pregnancy in multiple sclerosis. TCRdb's table, derived via immunoSEQ multiplex PCR, lists solely in-frame clones and lacks some. The data hold some 20,000 clones, with under 95% observed a single time. The sequences come from CD4+ T cells from peripheral blood mononuclear cells, collected in the third trimester of pregnancy. The receptors were gathered from a female donor in good health, enrolled as a control in a pregnancy study.

The chain recombines TRBV11-2 with TRBJ1-1; the D gene is possibly TRBD1 (6 bases). Germline lookup yields CDR1 SGHAT and CDR2 FQNNGV. Trimming took 9 bases from V and 4 from J, leaving 9 bases between them. The CDR3 spans 11 residues. The CDR3 loop reads CASAGVTEAFF. CDR3 nucleotide sequence: TGTGCCAGTGCAGGGGTCACTGAAGCTTTCTTT. Complete variable domain (other parts from reference TRBV11-2 and TRBJ1-1): EAGVAQSPRYKIIEKRQSVAFWCNPISGHATLYWYQQILGQGPKLLIQFQNNGVVDDSQLPKDRFSAERLKGVDSTLKIQPAKLEDSAVYLCASAGVTEAFFGQGTRLTVV.

The rearrangement links TRBV7-2 to TRBJ1-6; no firm D call. Germline V gene lookup returns CDR1 SGHTA and CDR2 FQGNSA. Trimming took 2 bases from V and 0 from J, leaving 8 bases between them. This CDR3 region has 16 residues. CDR3 in amino acids: CASSLLRSSYNSPLHF. The CDR3 DNA follows: TGTGCCAGCAGCTTACTCCGGAGCTCCTATAATTCACCCCTCCACTTT.

V and J are TRBV7-2 and TRBJ2-3; no definite D call. Germline CDR1 reads SGHTA; CDR2 reads FQGNSA. The V gene lost 1 base and the J gene lost 2 bases, with 7 bases spanning the gap. The length of the CDR3 is 14 residues. The CDR3: CASSLVSLTDTQYF. The CDR3 DNA reads TGTGCCAGCAGCTTAGTCTCCCTCACAGATACGCAGTATTTT.

This chain links TRBV7-2 with TRBJ2-7; TRBD2 might be the D (8 bases). There are 15 residues in the CDR3. Per germline, CDR1 SGHTA and CDR2 FQGNSA. V dropped 5 bases and J dropped 2 bases, with 16 bases sitting between them. The CDR3 DNA reads TGTGCCAGCAGCGAGGGGGCGGGAGGCGCCTACGAGCAGTACTTC. It is translated as CASSEGAGGAYEQYF.

A note on this clone: The same CDR3 is also encoded by other DNA sequences in this sample. This chain links TRBV5-6 with TRBJ1-4; 10 bases match TRBD1. J lost 7 bases, V lost 3 bases, and 9 bases had no gene match. CDR3 length equals 16 residues. The germline V gene has CDR1 SGHDT and CDR2 YYEEEE. CDR3 in DNA: TGTGCCAGCAGCTCGAGGGACAGGGGATTCGGTGAAAAACTGTTTTTT. Amino acid sequence: CASSSRDRGFGEKLFF.

This clone was picked up one time. The chain has TRBV5-1 and TRBJ1-3; unclear D gene. Trimming stripped 0 bases from V and 1 base from J, with 11 bases between. CDR3 size: 16 residues. Per germline, CDR1 SGHRS and CDR2 YFSETQ. The CDR3, as DNA: TGCGCCAGCAGCTTGGAGGTGTCGGGGTCTGGAAACACCATATATTTT. Translating it yields CASSLEVSGSGNTIYF.

The CDR3 sequence is CAISGQGEYNEQFF. CDR3 DNA sequence: TGTGCCATCAGCGGACAGGGGGAGTACAATGAGCAGTTCTTC. The chain recombines TRBV10-3 with TRBJ2-1, with TRBD1 matching over 10 bases. V shed 6 bases and J 4 bases; nucleotides not matched to a gene: 3. Germline V lookup: CDR1 ENHRY, CDR2 SYGVKD. The CDR3 has 14 residues.

The V gene is TRBV28, the J gene TRBJ2-1, with TRBD1 matching 12 bases. V trimming: 5 bases; J trimming: 7 bases; junction bases outside the gene matches: 6. The V gene's germline CDR1 is MDHEN and CDR2 SYDVKM. The CDR3 consists of 15 residues. The CDR3, as DNA: TGTGCCAGCAGTCTACCGGGACAGGGGGCAAATGAGCAGTTCTTC. Amino acid sequence: CASSLPGQGANEQFF.

For the CDR3, the DNA is TGCAGCGTTGAAGTAGAGAGCAATCAGCCCCAGCATTTT. It is translated as CSVEVESNQPQHF. The chain combines TRBV29-1 with TRBJ1-5; D unclear. The CDR3 sequence is 13 residues long. V was cut by 1 base and J by 1 base, with 5 bases left in between. CDR1 and CDR2 (germline): SQVTM, ANQGSEA.

This chain uses TRBV7-6 with TRBJ2-7; TRBD2 is a possible D gene (5 bases). The V end lost 4 bases, the J end lost 4 bases, and 11 bases lay between the germline ends. Germline V gene sequence: CDR1 SGHVS, CDR2 FNYEAQ. The CDR3 runs to 13 residues. The CDR3 reads CASSSGVNYEQYF. CDR3 sequence (DNA): TGTGCCAGCAGCTCCGGGGTTAATTACGAGCAGTACTTC.

The CDR3: CASTREKMENTIYF. In DNA form, the CDR3 reads TGTGCCAGTACCCGGGAGAAAATGGAAAACACCATATATTTT. The V call is TRBV19, the J call TRBJ1-3; D unclear. The germline V and J ends were trimmed by 7 bases and 6 bases, with 16 bases remaining between them. Germline values: CDR1 LNHDA, CDR2 SQIVND (reference sequence). The CDR3 is 14 residues long.

The CDR3 sequence: CASSPPPGRNQPQHF. The DNA for the CDR3 is TGTGCCAGCTCACCACCGCCAGGGAGGAATCAGCCCCAGCATTTT. The rearrangement uses TRBV18 and TRBJ1-5; a weak D match, TRBD1 (5 bases). V was pared by 0 bases and J by 4 bases, with 10 bases between. Germline V gene sequence: CDR1 KGHSH, CDR2 LQKENI. The CDR3 length is 15 residues.

This clone was picked up a small number of times. This chain joins TRBV11-1 and TRBJ2-1; 8 bases agree with TRBD1. Germline values: CDR1 SGHAT, CDR2 FQDESV (reference sequence). J lost 7 bases, V lost 5 bases, and 10 bases had no gene match. CDR3 size: 15 residues. CDR3 in DNA: TGTGCCAGCAGCCCCCGACAGGGGCAGGGGAATGAGCAGTTCTTC. Protein product: CASSPRQGQGNEQFF.

This sequence joins TRBV5-4 and TRBJ1-2; 7 nucleotides align to TRBD1. The V segment lost 4 bases and the J segment 4 bases; nucleotides outside the gene matches: 4. Germline V gene data show CDR1 as SGHNT and CDR2 as YYREEE (reference sequence). The CDR3 loop spans 13 amino acids. CDR3 in DNA: TGTGCCAGCAGCATTACAGGGGTCTATGGCTACACCTTC. This gives the protein CASSITGVYGYTF.

The chain is built from TRBV6-5 and TRBJ2-1, with 9 positions matching TRBD2. The CDR3 covers 14 residues. J lost 9 bases, V lost 11 bases, and 14 bases had no gene match. Germline V CDR1 and CDR2: MNHEY, SVGAGI. CDR3 DNA: TGTGCCGTAGGGGGAAAGGCGGGGGGGCGTGAGCAGTTCTTC. As protein: CAVGGKAGGREQFF.

The chain links TRBV18 to TRBJ2-7; weak D call: TRBD1 (6 bases). Germline assignment: CDR1 KGHSH and CDR2 LQKENI. The V end lost 6 bases, the J end lost 0 bases, and 12 bases lay between the germline ends. This CDR3 comprises 14 residues. This CDR3 is CASSPDRNSYEQYF. The CDR3 DNA reads as TGTGCCAGCTCCCCGGACAGAAACTCCTACGAGCAGTACTTC.

The rearrangement links TRBV7-6 to TRBJ2-1; TRBD2 agrees at 11 bases. This CDR3 comprises 16 residues. From germline, CDR1 is SGHVS and CDR2 FNYEAQ. J gave up 6 bases and V 4 bases, and 8 bases lay outside the gene matches. The CDR3 loop reads CASSSALAGGLNEQFF. The CDR3, as DNA: TGTGCCAGCAGCTCCGCGCTAGCGGGGGGACTCAATGAGCAGTTCTTC. Variable domain in full (rest from reference TRBV7-6 and TRBJ2-1): GAGVSQSPRYKVTKRGQDVALRCDPISGHVSLYWYRQALGQGPEFLTYFNYEAQQDKSGLPNDRFSAERPEGSISTLTIQRTEQRDSAMYRCASSSALAGGLNEQFFGPGTRLTVL.

The CDR3 here is CASSDPVQGAGGEQYF. For the CDR3, the DNA is TGTGCCAGCAGTGACCCGGTACAGGGGGCCGGAGGCGAGCAGTACTTC. The gene calls are TRBV2 and TRBJ2-7, with 9 positions matching TRBD1. CDR1 and CDR2 (germline): SNHLY, FYNNEI. V was pared by 3 bases and J by 6 bases, with 12 bases of the junction left unmatched. The CDR3 is 16 residues long.